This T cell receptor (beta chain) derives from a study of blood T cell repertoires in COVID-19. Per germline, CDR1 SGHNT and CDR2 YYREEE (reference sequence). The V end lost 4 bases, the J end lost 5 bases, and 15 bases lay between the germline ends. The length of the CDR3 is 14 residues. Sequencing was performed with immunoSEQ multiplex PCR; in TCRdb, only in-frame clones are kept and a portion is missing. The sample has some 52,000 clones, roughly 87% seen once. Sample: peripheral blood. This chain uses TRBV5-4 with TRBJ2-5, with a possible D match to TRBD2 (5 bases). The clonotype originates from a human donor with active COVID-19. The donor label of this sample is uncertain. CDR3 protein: CASSPDLGAETQYF. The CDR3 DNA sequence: TGTGCCAGCAGCCCTGACCTGGGAGCCGAGACCCAGTACTTC.